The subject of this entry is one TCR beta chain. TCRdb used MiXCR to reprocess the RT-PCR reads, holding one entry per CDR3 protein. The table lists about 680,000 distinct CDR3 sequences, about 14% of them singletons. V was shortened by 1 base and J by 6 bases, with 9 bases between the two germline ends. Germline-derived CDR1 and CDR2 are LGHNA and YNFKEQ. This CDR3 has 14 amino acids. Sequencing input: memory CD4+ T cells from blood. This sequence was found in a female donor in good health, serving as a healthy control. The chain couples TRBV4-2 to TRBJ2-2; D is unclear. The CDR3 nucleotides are TGTGCCAGCAGCCAAGCAATAGGAGCCGGGGAGCTGTTTTTT. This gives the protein CASSQAIGAGELFF.